The entry below describes one T cell receptor (beta chain). No cognate antigen has been identified for it. The input lacks base qualities; no much larger clone sits a single base away. The sample originates from a study of blood T cells in healthy people across ages (dated by TCRdb to between 2014 and 2017). In the study overall: In model experiments, template switching captured about one uniquely barcoded TCR beta cDNA molecule for every two T cells. The study measured age-related changes in TCR beta repertoire diversity using deep sequencing normalized with unique cDNA molecular identifiers. The donors were divided into four age groups: young (average around 16 years), middle-aged (approximately 41), aged (approximately 62) and long-lived (82). To avoid experimental bias, donors of different ages were randomly spread across the sequencing lanes. The study analyzed two additional independent replicas of 1 million unique cDNA reads from the same blood draw for two donors, one aged 18 to 29 and one aged 80 or older.

What the study reported, not specific to this receptor: Observed TCR beta diversity per million T cells fell roughly linearly with age, and a significant reduction was already apparent by age roughly 40. Compared with the aged group, the long-lived group had more naive CD4+ T cells, fewer expanded clones and increased TCR diversity, suggesting age selection. There was a strong correlation between observed TCR beta diversity and the percentage of naive T cells measured by flow cytometry. Estimates of total diversity from one million sequenced T cells were regarded as lower bounds and underestimates. Because the CMV infection status of the donors was unknown, age-related changes in expanded clonotypes may potentially have been confounded. Conclusive comparison of naive and antigen-experienced compartments was prevented by the profiling of bulk unsorted PBMCs.

Library method: 5' RACE. TCRdb shows the sequencer as Illumina HiSeq 2500. A second PCR of roughly 7 to 11 cycles was performed with a sample-barcoded 5' primer and a J-beta primer mix. A template-switch 5' adaptor carrying 12 random nucleotides introduced a unique molecular identifier onto each TCR beta cDNA molecule. At least 2.5 million CDR3-containing paired-end reads were obtained from each sample. First-strand cDNA was synthesized from all RNA with the Mint cDNA synthesis kit, primed by a TRBC-specific oligonucleotide. After uracil-DNA glycosylase treatment, a first 18-cycle PCR used universal primers M1SS and BC2_uni_R on all cDNA. The published analysis was carried out like this. Each sample was normalized by randomly selecting 1 million high-quality reads, each carrying a distinct molecular identifier. Reads sharing molecular identifiers were discarded rather than binned into consensus sequences. MiTCR, with a Q25 quality threshold and the strictest error-elimination algorithm, was used for CDR3 identification, clonotype clustering and error correction. A nonparametric unseen species model using Euler transformation provided a lower-bound estimate of total TCR beta diversity. TCRdb redid the processing of the public reads, applying fastp at Q25 and MiXCR, and retained in-frame beta chains. For every CDR3 protein sequence, its rows merge into one entry that carries the most common genes and DNA. What appears here as the V and J calls and clone size reflects TCRdb's work, not the paper's. The sample data list about 1,800,000 distinct CDR3 sequences, and approximately 28% of these were observed just once. Of the sample, approximately 7.7% falls within the top ten clones.

The CDR3 covers 15 residues, taking in both the cysteine and the phenylalanine. Only the CDR3 region is kept as DNA, spanning 45 bases read in frame from base 1. Compared with germline, V lacks 5 bases and J lacks 6 bases; bases without a gene match: 10. The CDR1 and CDR2 encoded by the germline V gene are SQVTM and ANQGSEA. The donors were some 39 Caucasian individuals from Russia, aged roughly 6 to 100 years, who were systemically healthy. Each donor gave 9.5 to 10 milliliters of peripheral blood, drawn into EDTA-treated Vacutainer tubes. Ficoll-Paque density-gradient centrifugation was used to isolate PBMCs, with at least 6 million per sample. Trizol reagent was used to extract total RNA from PBMCs, with at least 5.5 micrograms per sample. The percentages of naive CD45RAhigh/CD27high T cells were determined by flow cytometry on a PBMC aliquot from every donor.

This sequence uses TRBV29-1 and TRBJ2-1; TRBD2 lines up with 10 middle nucleotides. The sample taken for sequencing was blood. The clonotype was recovered from a woman aged 25 to 39 in good health. The nucleotides read TGCAGCGTTCCCAGCGGGAGGGTGACCTGCAATGAGCAGTTCTTC. It translates to CSVPSGRVTCNEQFF.